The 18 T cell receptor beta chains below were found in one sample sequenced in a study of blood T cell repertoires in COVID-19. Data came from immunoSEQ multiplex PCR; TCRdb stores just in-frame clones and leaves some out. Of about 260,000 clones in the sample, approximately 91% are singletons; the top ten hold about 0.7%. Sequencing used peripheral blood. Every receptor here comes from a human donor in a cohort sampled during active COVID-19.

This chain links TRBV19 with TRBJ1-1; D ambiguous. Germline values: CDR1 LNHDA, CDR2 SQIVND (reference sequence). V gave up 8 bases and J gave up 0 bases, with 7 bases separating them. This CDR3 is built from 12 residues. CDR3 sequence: CASRAVNTEAFF. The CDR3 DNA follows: TGTGCCAGTCGTGCGGTGAACACTGAAGCTTTCTTT.

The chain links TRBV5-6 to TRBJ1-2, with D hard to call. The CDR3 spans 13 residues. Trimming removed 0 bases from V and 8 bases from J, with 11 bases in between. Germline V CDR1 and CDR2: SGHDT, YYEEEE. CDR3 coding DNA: TGTGCCAGCAGCTTGGCATTGGGCAGGGGCTACACCTTC. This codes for CASSLALGRGYTF. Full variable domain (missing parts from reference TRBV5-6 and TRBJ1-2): DAGVTQSPTHLIKTRGQQVTLRCSPKSGHDTVSWYQQALGQGPQFIFQYYEEEERQRGNFPDRFSGHQFPNYSSELNVNALLLGDSALYLCASSLALGRGYTFGSGTRLTVV.

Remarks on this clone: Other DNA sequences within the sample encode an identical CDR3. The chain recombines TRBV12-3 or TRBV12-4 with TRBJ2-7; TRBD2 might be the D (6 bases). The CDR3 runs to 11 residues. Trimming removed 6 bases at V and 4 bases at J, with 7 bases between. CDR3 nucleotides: TGTGCCAGCAGCCGGGGGTACGAGCAGTACTTC. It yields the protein CASSRGYEQYF.

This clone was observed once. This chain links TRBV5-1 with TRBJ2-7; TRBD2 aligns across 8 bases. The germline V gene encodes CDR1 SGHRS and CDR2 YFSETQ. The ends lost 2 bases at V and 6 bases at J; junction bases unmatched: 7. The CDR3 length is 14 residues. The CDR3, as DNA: TGCGCCAGCAGCTTAGCGGGGGACTTTGGCGAGCAGTACTTC. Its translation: CASSLAGDFGEQYF.

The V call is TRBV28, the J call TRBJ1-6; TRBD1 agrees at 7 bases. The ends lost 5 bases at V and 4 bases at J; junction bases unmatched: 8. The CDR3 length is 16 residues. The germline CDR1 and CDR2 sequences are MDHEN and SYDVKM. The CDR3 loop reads CASSNPGQQYNSPLHF. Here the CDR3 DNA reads TGTGCCAGCAGTAATCCGGGACAGCAGTATAATTCACCCCTCCACTTT. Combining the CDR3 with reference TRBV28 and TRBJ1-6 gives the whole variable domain DVKVTQSSRYLVKRTGEKVFLECVQDMDHENMFWYRQDPGLGLRLIYFSYDVKMKEKGDIPEGYSVSREKKERFSLILESASTNQTSMYLCASSNPGQQYNSPLHFGNGTRLTVT.

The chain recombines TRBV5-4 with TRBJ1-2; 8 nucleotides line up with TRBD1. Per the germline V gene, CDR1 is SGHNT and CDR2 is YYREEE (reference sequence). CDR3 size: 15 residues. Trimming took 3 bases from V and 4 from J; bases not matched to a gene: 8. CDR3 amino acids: CASSYGPGQVYGYTF. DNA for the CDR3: TGTGCCAGCAGCTACGGCCCGGGACAGGTCTATGGCTACACCTTC. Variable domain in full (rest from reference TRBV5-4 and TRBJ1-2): ETGVTQSPTHLIKTRGQQVTLRCSSQSGHNTVSWYQQALGQGPQFIFQYYREEENGRGNFPPRFSGLQFPNYSSELNVNALELDDSALYLCASSYGPGQVYGYTFGSGTRLTVV.

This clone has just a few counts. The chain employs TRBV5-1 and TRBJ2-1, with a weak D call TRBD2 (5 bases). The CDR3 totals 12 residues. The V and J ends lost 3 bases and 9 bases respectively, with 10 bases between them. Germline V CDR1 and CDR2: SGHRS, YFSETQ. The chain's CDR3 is CASSSGIVEQFF. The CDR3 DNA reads TGCGCCAGCAGCTCCGGGATTGTTGAGCAGTTCTTC.

CDR3 amino acids: CASSLVSPGDIQYF. The CDR3 region has the DNA TGTGCCAGCAGCTTGGTGTCTCCGGGTGACATTCAGTACTTC. The chain recombines TRBV5-6 with TRBJ2-4; D is undetermined. Trimming removed 0 bases at V and 8 bases at J, with 12 bases between. The germline CDR1 and CDR2 sequences are SGHDT and YYEEEE. The CDR3 sequence is 14 residues long.

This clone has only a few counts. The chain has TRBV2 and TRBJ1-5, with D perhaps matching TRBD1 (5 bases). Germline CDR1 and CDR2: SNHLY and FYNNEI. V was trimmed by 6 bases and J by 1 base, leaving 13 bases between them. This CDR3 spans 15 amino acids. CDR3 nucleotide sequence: TGTGCCAGCAGCGACAGCTTTCGCAGCAATCAGCCCCAGCATTTT. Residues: CASSDSFRSNQPQHF. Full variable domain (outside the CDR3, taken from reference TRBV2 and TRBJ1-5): EPEVTQTPSHQVTQMGQEVILRCVPISNHLYFYWYRQILGQKVEFLVSFYNNEISEKSEIFDDQFSVERPDGSNFTLKIRSTKLEDSAMYFCASSDSFRSNQPQHFGDGTRLSIL.

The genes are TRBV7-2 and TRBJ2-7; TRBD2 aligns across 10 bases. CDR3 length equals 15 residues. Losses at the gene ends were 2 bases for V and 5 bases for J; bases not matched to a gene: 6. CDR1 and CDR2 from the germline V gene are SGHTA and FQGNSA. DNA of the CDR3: TGTGCCAGCAGCTTAATTGAGCGGGAGGGCCACGAGCAGTACTTC. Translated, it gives CASSLIEREGHEQYF.

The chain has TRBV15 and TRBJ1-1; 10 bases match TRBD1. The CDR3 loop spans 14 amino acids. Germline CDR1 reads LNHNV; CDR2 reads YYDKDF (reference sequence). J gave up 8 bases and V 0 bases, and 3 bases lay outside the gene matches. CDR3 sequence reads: CATSRDRGQGEAFF. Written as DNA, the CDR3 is TGTGCCACCAGCAGAGACAGGGGACAGGGGGAAGCTTTCTTT.

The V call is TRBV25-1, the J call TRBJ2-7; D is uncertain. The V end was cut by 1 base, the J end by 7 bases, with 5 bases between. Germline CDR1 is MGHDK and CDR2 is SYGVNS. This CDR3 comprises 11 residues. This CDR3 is CASSELVEQYF. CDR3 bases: TGTGCCAGCAGTGAATTAGTGGAGCAGTACTTC.

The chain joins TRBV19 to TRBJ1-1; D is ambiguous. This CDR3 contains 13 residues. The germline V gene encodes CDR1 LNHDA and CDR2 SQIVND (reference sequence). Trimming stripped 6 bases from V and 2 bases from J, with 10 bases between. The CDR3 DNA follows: TGTGCCAGTAGACAAACATCTAACACTGAAGCTTTCTTT. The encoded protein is CASRQTSNTEAFF.

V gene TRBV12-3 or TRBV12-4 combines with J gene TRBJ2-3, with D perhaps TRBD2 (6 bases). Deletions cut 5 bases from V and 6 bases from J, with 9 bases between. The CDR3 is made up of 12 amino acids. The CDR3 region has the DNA TGTGCCAGCAGTCGAGGGAGGGATACGCAGTATTTT. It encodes CASSRGRDTQYF.

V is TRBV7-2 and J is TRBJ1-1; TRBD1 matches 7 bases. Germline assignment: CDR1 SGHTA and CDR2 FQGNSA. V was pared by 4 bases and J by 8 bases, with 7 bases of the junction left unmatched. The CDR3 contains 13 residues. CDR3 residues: CASSSRTGYEAFF. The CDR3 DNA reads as TGTGCCAGCAGCTCCAGGACAGGATACGAAGCTTTCTTT.

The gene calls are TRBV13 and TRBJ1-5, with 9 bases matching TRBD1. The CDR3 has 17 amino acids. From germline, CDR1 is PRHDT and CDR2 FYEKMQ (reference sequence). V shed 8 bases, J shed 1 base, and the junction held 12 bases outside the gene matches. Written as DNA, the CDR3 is TGTGCCAGCGGACGGTCTAAGACAGGGGGAAGCAATCAGCCCCAGCATTTT. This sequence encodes CASGRSKTGGSNQPQHF.

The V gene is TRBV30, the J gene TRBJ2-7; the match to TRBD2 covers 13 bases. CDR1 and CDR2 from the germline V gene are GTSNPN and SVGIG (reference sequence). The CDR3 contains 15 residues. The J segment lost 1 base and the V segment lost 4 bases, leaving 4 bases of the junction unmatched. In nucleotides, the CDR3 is TGTGCCTGGAAACTAGCGGGGGGGCATTCCTACGAGCAGTACTTC. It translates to CAWKLAGGHSYEQYF.

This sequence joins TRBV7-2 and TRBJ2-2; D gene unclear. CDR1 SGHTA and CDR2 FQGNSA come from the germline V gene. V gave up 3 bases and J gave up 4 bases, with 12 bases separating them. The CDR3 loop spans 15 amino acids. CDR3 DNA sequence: TGTGCCAGCAGCTTTGGGCAGCCCCCCACCGGGGAGCTGTTTTTT. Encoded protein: CASSFGQPPTGELFF.